The 22 T cell receptor beta chains below come from one sample, sequenced in a study of T-cell reconstitution after alpha-beta-depleted transplantation in children. Unique molecular identifiers were built into the TCRbeta library. TCRdb redid the calling of the PCR reads with MiXCR, one entry per CDR3 protein. The top ten hold over 3.5% of the sample, which has about 340,000 distinct CDR3 sequences, 10% to 15% seen once. This material consisted of PBMCs, taken from the stem cell graft. These receptors were obtained from a human donor who donated a stem cell graft to a child with Fanconi anemia.

This sequence joins TRBV4-3 and TRBJ1-2; no firm D call. V lost 1 base and J lost 8, with 11 bases in between. The CDR3 contains 13 residues. CDR1 and CDR2 (germline): LGHNA, YSLEER. The CDR3 reads CASSQAPEAGYTF. As DNA, the CDR3 is TGCGCCAGCAGCCAAGCCCCAGAAGCGGGCTACACCTTC.

This clonotype occurred a few times. This chain joins TRBV7-9 and TRBJ1-1; 8 bases fit TRBD1. The CDR3 totals 13 residues. CDR1 and CDR2 from the germline V gene are SEHNR and FQNEAQ (reference sequence). The ends lost 8 bases at V and 5 bases at J; junction bases unmatched: 7. The chain's CDR3 is CASSTGGETEAFF. In DNA, the CDR3 is TGTGCCAGCTCAACAGGGGGGGAAACTGAAGCTTTCTTT.

The chain combines TRBV5-1 with TRBJ2-1, with 9 bases fitting TRBD1. After removal of 2 bases from V and 7 bases from J, the junction contained 7 bases not matched to a gene. From germline, CDR1 is SGHRS and CDR2 YFSETQ. The CDR3 has 15 residues. CDR3 sequence: CASSFGTGSWNEQFF. The CDR3 nucleotides are TGCGCCAGCAGCTTTGGGACAGGGTCTTGGAATGAGCAGTTCTTC.

The rearrangement uses TRBV2 and TRBJ1-1, with 8 positions matching TRBD1. The CDR3 consists of 15 residues. CDR1 SNHLY and CDR2 FYNNEI come from the germline V gene. The V and J ends lost 3 bases and 0 bases, in that order; junction bases with no gene match: 3. Here the CDR3 DNA reads TGTGCCAGCAGTGAGAGACAGGGGCTGAACACTGAAGCTTTCTTT. Its protein is CASSERQGLNTEAFF.

The V and J genes are TRBV5-4 and TRBJ1-1; 8 nucleotides align to TRBD1. Trimming removed 4 bases from V and 2 bases from J; junction bases left unmatched: 7. In germline, CDR1 is SGHNT, CDR2 YYREEE (reference sequence). The CDR3 has 15 residues. CDR3 bases: TGTGCCAGCAGCCCGAGACAGGGGATAAACACTGAAGCTTTCTTT. Residues: CASSPRQGINTEAFF. Filled out from reference TRBV5-4 and TRBJ1-1, the complete variable domain reads ETGVTQSPTHLIKTRGQQVTLRCSSQSGHNTVSWYQQALGQGPQFIFQYYREEENGRGNFPPRFSGLQFPNYSSELNVNALELDDSALYLCASSPRQGINTEAFFGQGTRLTVV.

This clonotype was seen only a few times. V gene TRBV2 combines with J gene TRBJ1-5, with 7 bases aligning to TRBD1. The CDR3 has 16 amino acids. Trimming at V came to 5 bases and at J to 0 bases, leaving 7 bases not matched to a gene. Looked up from germline, CDR1 is SNHLY and CDR2 is FYNNEI. The DNA for the CDR3 is TGTGCCAGCAGTCCGACAGGGCTGGATAGCAATCAGCCCCAGCATTTT. Translating gives CASSPTGLDSNQPQHF.

A few counts support this clonotype. This sequence joins TRBV30 and TRBJ1-1, with D perhaps TRBD1 (5 bases). V lost 0 bases, J lost 11 bases, and 19 bases lay in between. The CDR3 runs 14 residues. Germline CDR1 GTSNPN, CDR2 SVGIG (reference sequence). The DNA of the CDR3 is TGTGCCTGGAGTGTCTCCAGGGAGCGCAATCTGGCTTTCTTT. It is translated as CAWSVSRERNLAFF.

This clonotype was observed once. The chain employs TRBV12-3 or TRBV12-4 and TRBJ1-5, with D possibly being TRBD1 (5 bases). V lost 8 bases and J 5 bases, leaving 13 bases between the germline ends. The CDR3 totals 13 residues. Here the CDR3 reads CASRAGTHQPQHF. DNA for the CDR3: TGTGCCAGCCGGGCAGGGACCCATCAGCCCCAGCATTTT.

The CDR3 sequence: CSASLQGDYSQPQHF. The CDR3 region has the DNA TGCAGTGCTAGTCTACAGGGGGATTACAGTCAGCCCCAGCATTTT. The chain has TRBV20-1 and TRBJ1-5, with 8 bases aligning to TRBD1. The CDR3 consists of 15 residues. Trimming took 3 bases from V and 6 from J; bases not matched to a gene: 10. Germline CDR1 is DFQATT and CDR2 is SNEGSKA (reference sequence).

CDR3 sequence: CASSARGSLRQPQHF. Written as DNA, the CDR3 is TGTGCCAGCAGCGCAAGGGGGAGTTTAAGACAGCCCCAGCATTTT. J is TRBJ1-5 and V is TRBV12-3 or TRBV12-4; possible D gene TRBD1, 6 bases. The CDR3 totals 15 residues. Trimming removed 6 bases at V and 7 bases at J, with 19 bases between.

The chain carries TRBV28 and TRBJ2-1, with D uncertain. V lost 2 bases and J lost 7, with 12 bases in between. The CDR3 runs 14 residues. Looked up from germline, CDR1 is MDHEN and CDR2 is SYDVKM. Written as DNA, the CDR3 is TGTGCCAGCAGTTTACTATTAACCGGGAATGAGCAGTTCTTC. It is translated as CASSLLLTGNEQFF.

The J gene is TRBJ2-1, the V gene TRBV6-2 or TRBV6-3; TRBD1 might be the D (6 bases). The CDR3 is 13 residues long. CDR1 and CDR2 (germline): MNHEY, SVGEGT. Trimming shortened V by 7 bases and J by 5 bases, and 12 bases separated the two germline ends. In DNA, the CDR3 is TGTGCCAGCACCCAGGACAGAGACAATGAGCAGTTCTTC. It yields the protein CASTQDRDNEQFF.

The chain couples TRBV28 to TRBJ1-2, with a tentative D call TRBD1 (5 bases). The CDR3 sequence is 17 residues long. CDR1 and CDR2 (germline): MDHEN, SYDVKM. Between the trimmed V and J ends, which lost 3 bases and 0 bases, there was a span of 17 bases. CDR3 region: CASSLGGRGPANYGYTF. The CDR3 region has the DNA TGTGCCAGCAGTTTGGGGGGTAGGGGCCCCGCTAACTATGGCTACACCTTC.

This chain connects TRBV19 to TRBJ2-7; no clear D gene. Germline values: CDR1 LNHDA, CDR2 SQIVND (reference sequence). The length of the CDR3 is 15 residues. Deletions cut 1 base from V and 3 bases from J, with 13 bases between. CDR3: CASSIGPIHSYEQYF. In nucleotides, the CDR3 is TGTGCCAGTAGTATAGGACCAATTCACAGCTACGAGCAGTACTTC. The complete variable domain, with remaining parts taken from reference TRBV19 and TRBJ2-7, reads DGGITQSPKYLFRKEGQNVTLSCEQNLNHDAMYWYRQDPGQGLRLIYYSQIVNDFQKGDIAEGYSVSREKKESFPLTVTSAQKNPTAFYLCASSIGPIHSYEQYFGPGTRLTVT.

On this clonotype itself: The conserved final phenylalanine or tryptophan is absent from the CDR3, which likely points to a read error. The chain couples TRBV6-5 to TRBJ2-7, with D tentatively TRBD1 or TRBD2 (5 bases each). V lost 3 bases and J lost 2, with 14 bases in between. Germline V CDR1 and CDR2: MNHEY, SVGAGI. The CDR3 has 15 amino acids. Written as DNA, the CDR3 is TGTGCCAGCAGTTATGAGGGGCCACCTCCCTACGAGCAGTACTCC. It yields the protein CASSYEGPPPYEQYS.

This clonotype has a handful of counts. The chain links TRBV10-3 to TRBJ1-1; 7 nucleotides align to TRBD1. This CDR3 spans 15 amino acids. Germline V gene sequence: CDR1 ENHRY, CDR2 SYGVKD. The ends lost 4 bases at V and 6 bases at J; junction bases unmatched: 11. The CDR3 loop reads CAISGHEGAQSEAFF. The CDR3 bases are TGTGCCATCAGTGGGCATGAGGGGGCTCAGTCTGAAGCTTTCTTT.

Comments on this clonotype: This could be a read error, since a much larger clone is one nucleotide away. The chain combines TRBV7-2 with TRBJ2-1; D is unclear. V was shortened by 0 bases and J by 6 bases, with 6 bases between the two germline ends. Germline assignment: CDR1 SGHTA and CDR2 FQGNSA. This CDR3 spans 13 amino acids. This CDR3 reads CASSLARFNEQFF. CDR3 in DNA: TGTGCCAGCAGCTTAGCAAGATTCAATGAGCAGTTCTTC.

In its sample, this clonotype was seen a few times. The chain couples TRBV6-1 to TRBJ1-2; possibly TRBD1 for D (6 bases). The CDR3 covers 13 residues. Trimming removed 4 bases at V and 6 bases at J, with 12 bases between. Germline CDR1 reads MNHNS; CDR2 reads SASEGT. This chain's CDR3 is CASSGRRDNGYTF. The CDR3 bases are TGTGCCAGCAGTGGACGCCGGGACAATGGCTACACCTTC.

The rearrangement joins TRBV27 to TRBJ2-2; D remains unclear. CDR1 and CDR2 from the germline V gene are MNHEY and SMNVEV (reference sequence). Trimming took 5 bases from V and 7 from J, leaving 11 bases between them. There are 13 residues in the CDR3. The CDR3 sequence: CASSPRRGGELFF. The CDR3 nucleotides are TGTGCCAGCAGTCCCCGAAGAGGCGGGGAGCTGTTTTTT.

The CDR3 region has the DNA TGTGCCAGCAGCCCCTCCACGGGGGTGGGCACTGAAGCTTTCTTT. This encodes CASSPSTGVGTEAFF. This chain links TRBV7-9 with TRBJ1-1, with D perhaps TRBD1 (5 bases). Germline V gene sequence: CDR1 SEHNR, CDR2 FQNEAQ (reference sequence). The CDR3 runs 15 residues. The V end was cut by 5 bases, the J end by 4 bases, with 17 bases between.

This clonotype has a handful of counts. The chain couples TRBV7-9 to TRBJ1-2, with D possibly TRBD1 on 5 matching bases. There are 16 residues in the CDR3. Trimming stripped 2 bases from V and 2 bases from J, with 15 bases between. Germline V CDR1 and CDR2: SEHNR, FQNEAQ (reference sequence). The CDR3 loop is CASSLSQQDSNYGYTF. In DNA, the CDR3 is TGTGCCAGCAGCTTAAGTCAACAGGATTCAAACTATGGCTACACCTTC.

The gene calls are TRBV29-1 and TRBJ2-3; maybe TRBD1 (6 bases). CDR3 length: 14 amino acids. Per the germline V gene, CDR1 is SQVTM and CDR2 is ANQGSEA. V was shortened by 7 bases and J by 0 bases, with 14 bases between the two germline ends. This chain's CDR3 is CSATGHSSTDTQYF. CDR3 coding DNA: TGCAGCGCTACGGGACACAGTAGCACAGATACGCAGTATTTT.